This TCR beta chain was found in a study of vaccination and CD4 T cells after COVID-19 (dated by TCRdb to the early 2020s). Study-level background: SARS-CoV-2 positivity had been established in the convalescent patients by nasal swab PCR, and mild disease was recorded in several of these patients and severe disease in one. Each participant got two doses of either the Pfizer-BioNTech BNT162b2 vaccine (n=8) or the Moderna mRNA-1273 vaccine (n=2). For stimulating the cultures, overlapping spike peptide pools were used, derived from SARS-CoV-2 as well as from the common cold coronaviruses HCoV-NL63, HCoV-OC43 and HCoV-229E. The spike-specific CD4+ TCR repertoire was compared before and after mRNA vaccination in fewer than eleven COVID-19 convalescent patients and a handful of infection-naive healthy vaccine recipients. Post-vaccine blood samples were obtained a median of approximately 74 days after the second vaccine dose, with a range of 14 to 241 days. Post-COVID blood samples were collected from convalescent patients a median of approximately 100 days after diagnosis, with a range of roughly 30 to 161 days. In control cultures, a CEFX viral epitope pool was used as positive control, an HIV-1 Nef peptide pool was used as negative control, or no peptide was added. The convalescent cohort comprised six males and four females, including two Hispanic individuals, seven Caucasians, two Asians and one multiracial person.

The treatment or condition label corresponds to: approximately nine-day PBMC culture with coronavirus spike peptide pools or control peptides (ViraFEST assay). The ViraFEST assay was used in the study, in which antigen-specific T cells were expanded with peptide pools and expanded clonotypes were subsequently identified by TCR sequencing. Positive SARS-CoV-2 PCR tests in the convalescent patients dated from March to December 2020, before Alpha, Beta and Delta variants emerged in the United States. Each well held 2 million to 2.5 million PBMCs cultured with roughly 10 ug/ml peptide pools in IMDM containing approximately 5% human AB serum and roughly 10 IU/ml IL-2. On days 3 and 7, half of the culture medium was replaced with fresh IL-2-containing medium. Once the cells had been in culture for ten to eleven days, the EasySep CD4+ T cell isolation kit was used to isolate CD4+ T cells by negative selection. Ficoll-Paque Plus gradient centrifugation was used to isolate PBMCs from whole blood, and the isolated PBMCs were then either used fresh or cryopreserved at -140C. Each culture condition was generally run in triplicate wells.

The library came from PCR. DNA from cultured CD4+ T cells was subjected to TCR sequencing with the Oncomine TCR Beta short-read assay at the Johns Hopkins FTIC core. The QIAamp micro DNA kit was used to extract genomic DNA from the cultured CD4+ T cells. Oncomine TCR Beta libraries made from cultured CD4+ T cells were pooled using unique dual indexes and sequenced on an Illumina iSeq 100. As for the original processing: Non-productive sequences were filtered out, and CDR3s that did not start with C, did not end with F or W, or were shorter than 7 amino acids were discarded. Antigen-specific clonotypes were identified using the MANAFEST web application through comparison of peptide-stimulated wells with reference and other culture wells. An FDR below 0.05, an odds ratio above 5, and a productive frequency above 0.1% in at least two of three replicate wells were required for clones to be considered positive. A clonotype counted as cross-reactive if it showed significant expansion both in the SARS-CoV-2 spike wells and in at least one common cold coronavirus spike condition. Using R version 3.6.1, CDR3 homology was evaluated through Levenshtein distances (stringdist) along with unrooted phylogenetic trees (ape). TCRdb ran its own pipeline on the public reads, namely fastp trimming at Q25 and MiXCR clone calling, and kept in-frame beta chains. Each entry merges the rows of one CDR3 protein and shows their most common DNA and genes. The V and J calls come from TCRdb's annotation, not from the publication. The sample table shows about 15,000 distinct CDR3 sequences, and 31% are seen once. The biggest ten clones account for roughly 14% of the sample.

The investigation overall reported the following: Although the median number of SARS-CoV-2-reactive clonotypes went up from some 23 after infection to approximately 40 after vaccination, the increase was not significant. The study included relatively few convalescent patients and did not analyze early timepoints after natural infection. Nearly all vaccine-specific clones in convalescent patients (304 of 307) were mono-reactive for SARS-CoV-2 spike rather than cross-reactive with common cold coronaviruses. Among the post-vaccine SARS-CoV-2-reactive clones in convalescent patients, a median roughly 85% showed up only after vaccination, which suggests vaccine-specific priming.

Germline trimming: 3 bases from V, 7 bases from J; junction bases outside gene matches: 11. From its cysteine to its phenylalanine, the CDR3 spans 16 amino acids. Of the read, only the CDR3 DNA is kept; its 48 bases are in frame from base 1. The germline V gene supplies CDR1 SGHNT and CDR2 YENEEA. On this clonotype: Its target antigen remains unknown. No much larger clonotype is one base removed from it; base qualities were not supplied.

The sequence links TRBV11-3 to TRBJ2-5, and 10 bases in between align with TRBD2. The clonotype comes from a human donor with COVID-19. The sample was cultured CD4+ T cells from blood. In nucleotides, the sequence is TGTGCCAGCAGCTTTGGGGCTTTAGCGGGGGGTGGGACCCAGTACTTC. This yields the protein CASSFGALAGGGTQYF.